These 2 T cell receptor beta chains share one sample of origin, sequenced in a study of cytomegalovirus exposure and HLA in healthy donors (dated by TCRdb to 2016 to 2017). Receptor amplification or capture employed the immunoSEQ multiplex PCR assay. For the multiplex PCR, a mixture combining 60 forward primers for TCR Vbeta segments and 13 reverse primers for TCR Jbeta segments was used. TCRdb took over this immuneACCESS table, retaining in-frame rearrangements with V and J assigned. Such tables are incomplete; in checked studies, under half of the missing clones stem from an unresolved V gene, and the remainder is unexplained. For this sample there are roughly 200,000 clones; roughly 80% appear just once. About 3% of the sample is taken by the ten largest. The sequenced material came from PBMCs. These TCRs come from a man under 40 in good health and CMV-seronegative.

This clone occurred a few times. V and J are TRBV29-1 and TRBJ1-4; 10 nucleotides line up with TRBD1. The CDR3 runs to 15 residues. Germline lookup yields CDR1 SQVTM and CDR2 ANQGSEA. V shed 6 bases, J shed 2 bases, and the junction held 6 bases outside the gene matches. CDR3 loop: CSVRDRGSTNEKLFF. The CDR3 bases are TGCAGCGTCCGGGACAGGGGCTCGACTAATGAAAAACTGTTTTTT.

In the case of this clone: At one of its ends the junction is not consistent with the germline gene, which may arise from a read error. The chain recombines TRBV5-1 with TRBJ2-2, with D maybe TRBD1 (6 bases). The CDR3 has 15 residues. Germline lookup yields CDR1 SGHRS and CDR2 YFSETQ. CDR3 sequence (DNA): TGCGCCGGCAGCGTGGGACACGCGAACACCGGGGAGCTGTTTTTT. It yields the protein CAGSVGHANTGELFF.